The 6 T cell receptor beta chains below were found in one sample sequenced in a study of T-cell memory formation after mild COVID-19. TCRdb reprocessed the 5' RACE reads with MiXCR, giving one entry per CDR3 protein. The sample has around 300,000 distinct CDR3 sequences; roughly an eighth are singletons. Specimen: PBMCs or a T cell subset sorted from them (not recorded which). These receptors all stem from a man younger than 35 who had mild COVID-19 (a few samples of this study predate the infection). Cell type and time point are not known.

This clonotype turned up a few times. For the CDR3, the DNA is TGTGCCAGTCTCTCGGGTCCCGGGGGGGGCACCGGGGAGCTGTTTTTT. It translates to CASLSGPGGGTGELFF. This sequence joins TRBV6-6 and TRBJ2-2; TRBD2 matches at 8 bases. CDR3 length: 16 residues. V was clipped by 9 bases and J by 4 bases; unmatched bases: 13. Germline CDR1 is MNHNY and CDR2 is SVGAGI (reference sequence).

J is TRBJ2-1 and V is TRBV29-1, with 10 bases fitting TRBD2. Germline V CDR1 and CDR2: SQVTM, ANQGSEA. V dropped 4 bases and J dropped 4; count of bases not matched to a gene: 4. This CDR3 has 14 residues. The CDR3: CSVGTSGLYNEQFF. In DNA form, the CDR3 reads TGCAGCGTTGGGACTAGCGGATTGTACAATGAGCAGTTCTTC.

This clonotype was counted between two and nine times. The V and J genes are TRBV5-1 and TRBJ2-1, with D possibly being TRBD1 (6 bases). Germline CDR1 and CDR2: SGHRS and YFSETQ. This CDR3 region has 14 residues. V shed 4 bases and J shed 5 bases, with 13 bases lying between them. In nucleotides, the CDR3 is TGCGCCAGCAGCGAACAGGGTGGGGACAATGAGCAGTTCTTC. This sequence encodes CASSEQGGDNEQFF. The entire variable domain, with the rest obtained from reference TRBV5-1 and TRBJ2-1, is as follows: KAGVTQTPRYLIKTRGQQVTLSCSPISGHRSVSWYQQTPGQGLQFLFEYFSETQRNKGNFPGRFSGRQFSNSRSEMNVSTLELGDSALYLCASSEQGGDNEQFFGPGTRLTVL.

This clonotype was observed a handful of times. CDR3: CASSLENSGADTQYF. DNA of the CDR3: TGTGCCAGCAGCTTAGAGAATAGCGGCGCAGATACGCAGTATTTT. The V gene is TRBV7-9, the J gene TRBJ2-3; tentative D call: TRBD2 (6 bases). Trimming left V 1 base short and J 4 bases short, with 12 bases between. The CDR3 is 15 residues long. Germline CDR1 SEHNR, CDR2 FQNEAQ (reference sequence).

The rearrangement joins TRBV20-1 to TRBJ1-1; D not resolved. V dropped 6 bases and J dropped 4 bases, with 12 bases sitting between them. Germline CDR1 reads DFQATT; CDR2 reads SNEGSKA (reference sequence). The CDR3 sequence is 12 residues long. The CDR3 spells CSAGEESTEAFF. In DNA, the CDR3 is TGCAGTGCAGGAGAGGAGAGCACTGAAGCTTTCTTT.

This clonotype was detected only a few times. In DNA, the CDR3 is TGCGCCAGCAGCCAAGACAGGTCTGCGAACACCGGGGAGCTGTTTTTT. Translated, it gives CASSQDRSANTGELFF. The chain combines TRBV4-3 with TRBJ2-2, with D unclear. CDR3 length equals 16 residues. Trimming shortened V by 0 bases and J by 0 bases, and 8 bases separated the two germline ends. Germline CDR1 is LGHNA and CDR2 is YSLEER.